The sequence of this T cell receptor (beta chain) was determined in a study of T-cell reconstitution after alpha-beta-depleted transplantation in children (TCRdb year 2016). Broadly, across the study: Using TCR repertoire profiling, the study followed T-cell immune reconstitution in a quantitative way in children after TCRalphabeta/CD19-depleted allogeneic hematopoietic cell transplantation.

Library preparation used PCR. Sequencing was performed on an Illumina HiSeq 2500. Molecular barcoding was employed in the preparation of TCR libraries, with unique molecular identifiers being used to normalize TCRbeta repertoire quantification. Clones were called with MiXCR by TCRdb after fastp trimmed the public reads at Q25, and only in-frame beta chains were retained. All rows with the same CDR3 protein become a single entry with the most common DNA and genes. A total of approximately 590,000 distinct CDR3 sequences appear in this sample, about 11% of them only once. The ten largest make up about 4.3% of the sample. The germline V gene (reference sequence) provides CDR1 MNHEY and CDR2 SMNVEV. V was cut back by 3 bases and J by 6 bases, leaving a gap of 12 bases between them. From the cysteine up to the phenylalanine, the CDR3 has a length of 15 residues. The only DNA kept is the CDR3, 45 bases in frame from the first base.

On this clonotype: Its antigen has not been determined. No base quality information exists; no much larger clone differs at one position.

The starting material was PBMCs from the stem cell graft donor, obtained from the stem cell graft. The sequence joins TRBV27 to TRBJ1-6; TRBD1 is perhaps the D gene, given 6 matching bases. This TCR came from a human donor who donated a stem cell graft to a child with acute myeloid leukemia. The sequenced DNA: TGTGCCAGCAGTTTGCGGGGGGCCTCTAATTCACCCCTCCACTTT. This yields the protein CASSLRGASNSPLHF.